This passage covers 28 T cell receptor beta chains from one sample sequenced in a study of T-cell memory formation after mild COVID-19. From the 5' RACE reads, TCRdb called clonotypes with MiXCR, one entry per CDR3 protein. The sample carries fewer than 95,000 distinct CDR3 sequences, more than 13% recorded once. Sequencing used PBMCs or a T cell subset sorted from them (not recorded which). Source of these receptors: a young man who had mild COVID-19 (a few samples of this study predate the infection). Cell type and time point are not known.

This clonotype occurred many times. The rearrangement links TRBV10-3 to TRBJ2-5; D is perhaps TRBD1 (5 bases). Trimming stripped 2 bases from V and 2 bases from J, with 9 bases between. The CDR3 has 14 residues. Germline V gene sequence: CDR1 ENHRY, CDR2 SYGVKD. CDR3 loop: CAISETGGQETQYF. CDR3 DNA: TGTGCCATCAGTGAGACAGGTGGGCAAGAGACCCAGTACTTC.

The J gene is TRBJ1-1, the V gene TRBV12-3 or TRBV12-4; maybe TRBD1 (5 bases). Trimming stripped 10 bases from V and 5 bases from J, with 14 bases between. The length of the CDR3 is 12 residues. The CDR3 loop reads CATAQGLTEAFF. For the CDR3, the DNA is TGTGCCACCGCCCAGGGTTTGACTGAAGCTTTCTTT.

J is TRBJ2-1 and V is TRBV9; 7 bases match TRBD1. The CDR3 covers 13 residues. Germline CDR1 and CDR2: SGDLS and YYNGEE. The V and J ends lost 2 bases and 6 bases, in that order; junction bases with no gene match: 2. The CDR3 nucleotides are TGTGCCAGCAGCGTTAACAGGGGCAATGAGCAGTTCTTC. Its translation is CASSVNRGNEQFF.

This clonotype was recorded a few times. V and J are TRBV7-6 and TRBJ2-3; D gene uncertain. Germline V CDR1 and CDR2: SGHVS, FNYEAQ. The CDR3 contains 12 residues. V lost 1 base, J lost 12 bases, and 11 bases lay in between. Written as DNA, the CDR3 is TGTGCCAGCAGCTTAGTTTCAGCGCTTCAGTATTTT. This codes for CASSLVSALQYF.

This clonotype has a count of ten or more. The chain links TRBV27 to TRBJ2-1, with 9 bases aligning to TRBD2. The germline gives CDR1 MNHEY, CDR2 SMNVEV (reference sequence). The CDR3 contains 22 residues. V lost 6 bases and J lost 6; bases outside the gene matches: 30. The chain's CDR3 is CASRGTGAVFQRGALVGNEQFF. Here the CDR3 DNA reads TGTGCCAGCAGGGGTACGGGGGCGGTTTTCCAGCGGGGGGCCCTTGTAGGCAATGAGCAGTTCTTC.

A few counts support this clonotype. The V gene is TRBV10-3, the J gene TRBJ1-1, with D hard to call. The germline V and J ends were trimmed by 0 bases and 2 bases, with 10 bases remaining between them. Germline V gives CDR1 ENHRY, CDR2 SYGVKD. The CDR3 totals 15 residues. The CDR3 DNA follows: TGTGCCATCAGTGAGTCGGGAGGGCTAAACACTGAAGCTTTCTTT. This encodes CAISESGGLNTEAFF.

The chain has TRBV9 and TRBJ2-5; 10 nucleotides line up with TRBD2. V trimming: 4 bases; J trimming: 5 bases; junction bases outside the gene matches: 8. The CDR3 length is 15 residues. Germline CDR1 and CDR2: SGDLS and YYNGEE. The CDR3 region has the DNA TGTGCCAGCAGCCCAGGAGCGGGGGGGCAGGAGACCCAGTACTTC. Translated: CASSPGAGGQETQYF.

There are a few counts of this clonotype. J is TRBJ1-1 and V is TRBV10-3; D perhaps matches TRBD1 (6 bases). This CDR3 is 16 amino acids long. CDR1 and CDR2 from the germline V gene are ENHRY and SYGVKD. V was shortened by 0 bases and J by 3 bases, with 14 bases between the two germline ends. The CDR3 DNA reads TGTGCCATCAGTGAGTCGAGTGAAGGGGGAGACACTGAAGCTTTCTTT. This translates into CAISESSEGGDTEAFF.

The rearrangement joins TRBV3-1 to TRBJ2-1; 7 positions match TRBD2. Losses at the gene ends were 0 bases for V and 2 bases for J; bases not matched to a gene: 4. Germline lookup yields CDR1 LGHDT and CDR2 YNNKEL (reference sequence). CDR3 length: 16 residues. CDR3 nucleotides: TGTGCCAGCAGCCAAGAGTCTAGCGGAACCTACAATGAGCAGTTCTTC. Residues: CASSQESSGTYNEQFF.

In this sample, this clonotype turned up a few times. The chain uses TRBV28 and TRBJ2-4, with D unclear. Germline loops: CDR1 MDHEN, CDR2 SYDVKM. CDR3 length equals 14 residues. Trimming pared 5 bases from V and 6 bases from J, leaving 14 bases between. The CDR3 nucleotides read TGTGCCAGCAGTCTGACGCACGACCTAAACATTCAGTACTTC. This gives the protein CASSLTHDLNIQYF.

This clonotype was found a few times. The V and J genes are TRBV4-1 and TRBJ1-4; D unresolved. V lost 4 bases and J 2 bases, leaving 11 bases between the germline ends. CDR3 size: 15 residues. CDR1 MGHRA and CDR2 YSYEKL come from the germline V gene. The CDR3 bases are TGCGCCAGCAGCCCAGGCGGAAGTACTAATGAAAAACTGTTTTTT. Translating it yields CASSPGGSTNEKLFF.

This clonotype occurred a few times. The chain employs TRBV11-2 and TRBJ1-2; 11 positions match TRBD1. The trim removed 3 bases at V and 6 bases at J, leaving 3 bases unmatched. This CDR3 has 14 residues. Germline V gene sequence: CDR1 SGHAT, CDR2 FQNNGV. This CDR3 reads CASSFGTGGNGYTF. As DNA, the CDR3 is TGTGCCAGCAGCTTTGGGACAGGGGGTAATGGCTACACCTTC.

The CDR3 DNA sequence: TGTGCCAGCAGCCCAACGGGGGGCGAAACCTACGAGCAGTACTTC. Its translation is CASSPTGGETYEQYF. The chain joins TRBV7-2 to TRBJ2-7, with D perhaps matching TRBD2 (7 bases). V lost 5 bases and J 2 bases, leaving 16 bases between the germline ends. The CDR3 length is 15 residues. CDR1 and CDR2 from the germline V gene are SGHTA and FQGNSA.

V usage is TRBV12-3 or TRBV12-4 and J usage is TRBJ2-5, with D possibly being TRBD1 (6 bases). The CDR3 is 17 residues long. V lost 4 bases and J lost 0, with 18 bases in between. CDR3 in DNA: TGTGCCAGCAGTTGGTCCTGGGACACGAGGTACCAAGAGACCCAGTACTTC. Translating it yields CASSWSWDTRYQETQYF.

The CDR3 protein is CASSQDRELDIQYF. As DNA, the CDR3 is TGTGCCAGCAGCCAAGATCGGGAGCTCGACATTCAGTACTTC. The V gene is TRBV4-2, the J gene TRBJ2-4; possible D gene TRBD2, 6 bases. Per the germline V gene, CDR1 is LGHNA and CDR2 is YNFKEQ. V was pared by 0 bases and J by 8 bases, with 11 bases between. This CDR3 has 14 amino acids.

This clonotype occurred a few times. CDR3 protein: CSVEGTGAGNTIYF. CDR3 nucleotide sequence: TGCAGCGTTGAGGGCACAGGGGCTGGAAACACCATATATTTT. J is TRBJ1-3 and V is TRBV29-1; 7 bases line up with TRBD1. CDR3 length: 14 amino acids. Germline V gene sequence: CDR1 SQVTM, CDR2 ANQGSEA. V was clipped by 3 bases and J by 2 bases; unmatched bases: 4.

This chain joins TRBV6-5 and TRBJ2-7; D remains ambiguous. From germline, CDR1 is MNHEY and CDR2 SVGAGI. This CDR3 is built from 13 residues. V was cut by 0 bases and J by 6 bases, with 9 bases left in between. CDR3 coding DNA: TGTGCCAGCAGTTACTCTGGGTTTGGCGAGCAGTACGTC. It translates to CASSYSGFGEQYV.

CDR3 sequence reads: CASSLWQVNNEQFF. CDR3 nucleotides: TGTGCCAGCAGTTTATGGCAGGTCAACAATGAGCAGTTCTTC. V gene TRBV12-3 or TRBV12-4 combines with J gene TRBJ2-1; D remains ambiguous. The CDR3 is made up of 14 amino acids. V gave up 2 bases and J gave up 5 bases, with 10 bases separating them.

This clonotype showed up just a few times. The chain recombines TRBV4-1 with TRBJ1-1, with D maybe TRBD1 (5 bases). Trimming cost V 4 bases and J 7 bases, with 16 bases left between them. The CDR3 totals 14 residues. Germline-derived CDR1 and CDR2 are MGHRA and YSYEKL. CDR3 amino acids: CASSPRRDLLEAFF. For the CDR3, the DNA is TGCGCCAGCAGCCCCCGCCGGGACCTCCTTGAAGCTTTCTTT.

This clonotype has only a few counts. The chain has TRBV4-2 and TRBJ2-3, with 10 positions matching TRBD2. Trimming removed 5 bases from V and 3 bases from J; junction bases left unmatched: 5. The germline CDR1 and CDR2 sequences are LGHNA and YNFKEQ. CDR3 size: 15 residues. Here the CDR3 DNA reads TGTGCCAGCAGCTCTAGCGGGGGTGTGACAGATACGCAGTATTTT. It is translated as CASSSSGGVTDTQYF.

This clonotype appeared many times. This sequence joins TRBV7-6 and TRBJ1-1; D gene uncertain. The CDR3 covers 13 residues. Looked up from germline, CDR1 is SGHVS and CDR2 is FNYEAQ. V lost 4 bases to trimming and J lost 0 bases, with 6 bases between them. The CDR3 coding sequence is TGTGCCAGCAGCTCCGGACTGAACACTGAAGCTTTCTTT. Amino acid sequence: CASSSGLNTEAFF.

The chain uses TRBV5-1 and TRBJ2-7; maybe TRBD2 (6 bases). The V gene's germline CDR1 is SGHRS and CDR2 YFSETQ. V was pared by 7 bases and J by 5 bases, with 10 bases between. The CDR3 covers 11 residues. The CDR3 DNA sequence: TGCGCCAGCCCCCCGGGGGACGAGCAGTACGTC. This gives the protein CASPPGDEQYV.

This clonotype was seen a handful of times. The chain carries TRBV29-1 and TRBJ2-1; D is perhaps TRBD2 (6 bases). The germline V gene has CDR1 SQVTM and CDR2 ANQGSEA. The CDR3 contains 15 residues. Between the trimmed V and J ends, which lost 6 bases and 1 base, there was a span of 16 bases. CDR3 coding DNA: TGCAGCGTCCTCGGGAGAGGGTTGTCCTACAATGAGCAGTTCTTC. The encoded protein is CSVLGRGLSYNEQFF.

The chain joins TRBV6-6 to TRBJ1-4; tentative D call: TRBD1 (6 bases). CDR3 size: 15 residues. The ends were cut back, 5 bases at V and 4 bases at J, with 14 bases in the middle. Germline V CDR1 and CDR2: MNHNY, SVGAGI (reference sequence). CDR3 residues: CASSARGLINEKLFF. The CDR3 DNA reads TGTGCCAGCAGTGCCAGGGGACTTATTAATGAAAAACTGTTTTTT.

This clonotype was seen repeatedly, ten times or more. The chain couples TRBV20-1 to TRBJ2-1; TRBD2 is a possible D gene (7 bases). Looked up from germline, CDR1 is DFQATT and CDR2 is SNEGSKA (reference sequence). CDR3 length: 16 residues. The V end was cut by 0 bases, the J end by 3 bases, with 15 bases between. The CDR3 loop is CSARDPAGAVYNEQFF. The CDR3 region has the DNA TGCAGTGCTAGAGATCCCGCGGGGGCGGTCTACAATGAGCAGTTCTTC.

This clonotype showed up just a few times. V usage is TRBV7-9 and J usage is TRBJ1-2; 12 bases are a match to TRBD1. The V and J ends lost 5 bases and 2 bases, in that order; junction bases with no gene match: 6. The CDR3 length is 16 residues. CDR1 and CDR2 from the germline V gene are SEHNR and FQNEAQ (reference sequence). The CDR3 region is CASSNQGQGANYGYTF. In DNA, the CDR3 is TGTGCCAGCAGCAACCAGGGACAGGGGGCAAACTATGGCTACACCTTC.

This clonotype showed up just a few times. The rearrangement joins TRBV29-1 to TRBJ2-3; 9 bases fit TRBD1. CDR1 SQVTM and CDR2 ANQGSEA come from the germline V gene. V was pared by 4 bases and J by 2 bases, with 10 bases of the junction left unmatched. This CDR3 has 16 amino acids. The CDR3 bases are TGCAGCGTTGTTCTGAGGGACAGGGCACACACAGATACGCAGTATTTT. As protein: CSVVLRDRAHTDTQYF.

The CDR3 nucleotides read TGTGCCAGCAGCGCGGACCTTGGGGAAAAACTGTTTTTT. Protein: CASSADLGEKLFF. The chain uses TRBV7-2 and TRBJ1-4; no firm D call. This CDR3 has 13 amino acids. V was pared by 5 bases and J by 8 bases, with 12 bases between. The V gene's germline CDR1 is SGHTA and CDR2 FQGNSA. The full variable domain, with the rest looked up from reference TRBV7-2 and TRBJ1-4, is GAGVSQSPSNKVTEKGKDVELRCDPISGHTALYWYRQSLGQGLEFLIYFQGNSAPDKSGLPSDRFSAERTGGSVSTLTIQRTQQEDSAVYLCASSADLGEKLFFGSGTQLSVL.